The source of this TCR beta chain is a study of CD8 T cells in Susac syndrome. The CDR3 runs to 16 residues. CDR1 is LGHDT, CDR2 YNNKEL, per germline (reference sequence). V was clipped by 1 base and J by 2 bases; unmatched bases: 5. About 0.45 to 1 ug RNA was reverse transcribed with random hexamers. A multiplex approach, immunoSEQ multiplex PCR, amplified TCR beta CDR3 across 54 Vbeta and 13 Jbeta. TCRdb analysed the immunoSEQ multiplex PCR reads with MiXCR anew, one entry per CDR3 protein. The repertoire includes some 99,000 distinct CDR3 sequences, roughly 97% of them detected once, and around 0.1% sits in the top ten.

The V call is TRBV3-1, the J call TRBJ2-4, with 7 bases lining up with TRBD2. The sequencing input was CD4+ T cells from PBMCs. This sequence was found in a human donor in good health. CDR3 amino acids: CASSQVPSGSKNIQYF. The CDR3 nucleotides read TGTGCCAGCAGCCAAGTACCTAGCGGATCCAAAAACATTCAGTACTTC. The variable domain in full, completed from reference TRBV3-1 and TRBJ2-4, reads DTAVSQTPKYLVTQMGNDKSIKCEQNLGHDTMYWYKQDSKKFLKIMFSYNNKELIINETVPNRFSPKSPDKAHLNLHINSLELGDSAVYFCASSQVPSGSKNIQYFGAGTRLSVL.